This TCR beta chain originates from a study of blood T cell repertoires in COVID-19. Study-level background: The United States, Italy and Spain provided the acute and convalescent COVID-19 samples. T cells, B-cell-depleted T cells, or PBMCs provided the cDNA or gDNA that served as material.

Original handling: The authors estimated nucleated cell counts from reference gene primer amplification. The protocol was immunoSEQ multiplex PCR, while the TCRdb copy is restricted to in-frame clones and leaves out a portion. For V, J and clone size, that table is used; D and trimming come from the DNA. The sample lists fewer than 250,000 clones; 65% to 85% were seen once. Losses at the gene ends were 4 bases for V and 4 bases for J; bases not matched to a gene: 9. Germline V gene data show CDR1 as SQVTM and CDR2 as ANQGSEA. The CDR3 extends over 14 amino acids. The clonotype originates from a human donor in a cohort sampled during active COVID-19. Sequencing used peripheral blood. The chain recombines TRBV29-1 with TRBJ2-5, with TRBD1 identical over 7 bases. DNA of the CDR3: TGCAGCGTTGTTCCAGGGGGTCGGGGAGAGACCCAGTACTTC. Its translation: CSVVPGGRGETQYF.